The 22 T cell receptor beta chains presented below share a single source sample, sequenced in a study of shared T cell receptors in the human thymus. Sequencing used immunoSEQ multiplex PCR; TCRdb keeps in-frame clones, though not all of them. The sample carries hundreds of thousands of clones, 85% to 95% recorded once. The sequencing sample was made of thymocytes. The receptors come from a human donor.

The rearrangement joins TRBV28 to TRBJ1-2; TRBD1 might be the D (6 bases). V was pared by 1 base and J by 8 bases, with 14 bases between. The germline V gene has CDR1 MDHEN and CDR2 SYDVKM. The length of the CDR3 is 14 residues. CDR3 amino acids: CASSLFTTRGGYTF. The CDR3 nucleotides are TGTGCCAGCAGTTTATTCACGACCAGGGGCGGCTACACCTTC.

The CDR3: CASSYSGSENQPQHF. Here the CDR3 DNA reads TGTGCCAGCAGTTACTCGGGGTCAGAGAATCAGCCCCAGCATTTT. V gene TRBV6-6 combines with J gene TRBJ1-5; unclear D gene. The CDR3 has 15 amino acids. Germline V lookup: CDR1 MNHNY, CDR2 SVGAGI (reference sequence). V was trimmed by 0 bases and J by 4 bases, leaving 10 bases between them.

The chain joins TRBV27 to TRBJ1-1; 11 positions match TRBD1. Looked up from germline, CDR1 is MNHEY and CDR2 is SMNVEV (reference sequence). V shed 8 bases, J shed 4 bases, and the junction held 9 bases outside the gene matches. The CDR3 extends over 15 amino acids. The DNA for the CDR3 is TGTGCCAGCGCATCTTTCGGGACAGGGGGCACTGAAGCTTTCTTT. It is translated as CASASFGTGGTEAFF.

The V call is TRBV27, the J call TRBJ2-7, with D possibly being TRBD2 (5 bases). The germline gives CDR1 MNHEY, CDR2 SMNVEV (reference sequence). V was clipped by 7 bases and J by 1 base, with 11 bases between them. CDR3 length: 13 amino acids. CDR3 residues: CASTLDSSYEQYF. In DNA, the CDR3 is TGTGCCAGCACCCTGGACTCGTCCTACGAGCAGTACTTC.

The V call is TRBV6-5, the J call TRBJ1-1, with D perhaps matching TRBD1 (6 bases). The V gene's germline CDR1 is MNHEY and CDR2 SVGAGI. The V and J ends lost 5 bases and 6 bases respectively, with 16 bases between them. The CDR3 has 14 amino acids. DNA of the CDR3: TGTGCCAGCAGTGCACAGGGAGGTAACGCTGAAGCTTTCTTT. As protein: CASSAQGGNAEAFF.

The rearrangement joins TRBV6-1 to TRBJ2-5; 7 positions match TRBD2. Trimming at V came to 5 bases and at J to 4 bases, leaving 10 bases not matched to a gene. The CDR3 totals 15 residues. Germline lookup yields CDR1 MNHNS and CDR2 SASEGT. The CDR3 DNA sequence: TGTGCCAGCAGTCCCGTGGGGGGGGACGGAGAGACCCAGTACTTC. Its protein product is CASSPVGGDGETQYF.

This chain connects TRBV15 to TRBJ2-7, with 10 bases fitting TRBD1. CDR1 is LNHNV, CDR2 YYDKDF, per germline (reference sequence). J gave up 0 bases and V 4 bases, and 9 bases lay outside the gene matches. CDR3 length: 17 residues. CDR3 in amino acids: CATSIDLGTGDSYEQYF. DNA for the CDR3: TGTGCCACCAGCATCGACCTTGGGACAGGGGACTCCTACGAGCAGTACTTC. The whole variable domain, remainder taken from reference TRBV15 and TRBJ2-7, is DAMVIQNPRYQVTQFGKPVTLSCSQTLNHNVMYWYQQKSSQAPKLLFHYYDKDFNNEADTPDNFQSRRPNTSFCFLDIRSPGLGDTAMYLCATSIDLGTGDSYEQYFGPGTRLTVT.

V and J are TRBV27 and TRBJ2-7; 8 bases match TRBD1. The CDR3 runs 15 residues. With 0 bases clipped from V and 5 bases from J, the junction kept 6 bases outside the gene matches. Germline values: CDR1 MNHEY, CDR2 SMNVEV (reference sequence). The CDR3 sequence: CASSLSFSGGNEQYF. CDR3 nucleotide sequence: TGTGCCAGCAGTTTATCGTTTTCAGGGGGCAACGAGCAGTACTTC.

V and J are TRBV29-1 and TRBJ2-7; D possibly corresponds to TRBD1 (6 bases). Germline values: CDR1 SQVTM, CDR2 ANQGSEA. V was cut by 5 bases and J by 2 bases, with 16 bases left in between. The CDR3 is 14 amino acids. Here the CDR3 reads CSVPLDRAPYEQYF. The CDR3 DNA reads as TGCAGCGTTCCCTTGGACAGAGCCCCCTACGAGCAGTACTTC.

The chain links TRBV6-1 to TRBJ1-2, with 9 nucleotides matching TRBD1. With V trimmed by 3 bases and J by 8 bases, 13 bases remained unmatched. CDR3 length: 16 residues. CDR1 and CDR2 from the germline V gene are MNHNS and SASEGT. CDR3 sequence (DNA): TGTGCCAGCAGTGAGGACCGGGACAGGGTCGGCAGCGGCTACACCTTC. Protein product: CASSEDRDRVGSGYTF.

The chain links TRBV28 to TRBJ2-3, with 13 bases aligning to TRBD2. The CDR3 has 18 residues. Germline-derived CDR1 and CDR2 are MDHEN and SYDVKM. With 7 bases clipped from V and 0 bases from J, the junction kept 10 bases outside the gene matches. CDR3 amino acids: CASNAGLAGVPSTDTQYF. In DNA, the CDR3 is TGTGCCAGCAACGCAGGACTAGCGGGAGTCCCGAGCACAGATACGCAGTATTTT.

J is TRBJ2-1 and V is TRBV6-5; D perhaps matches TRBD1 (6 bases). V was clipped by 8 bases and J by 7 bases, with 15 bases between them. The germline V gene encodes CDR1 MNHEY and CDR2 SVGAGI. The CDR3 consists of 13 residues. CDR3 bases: TGTGCCAGCGGGACACTCTTGGGGAATGAGCAGTTCTTC. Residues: CASGTLLGNEQFF.

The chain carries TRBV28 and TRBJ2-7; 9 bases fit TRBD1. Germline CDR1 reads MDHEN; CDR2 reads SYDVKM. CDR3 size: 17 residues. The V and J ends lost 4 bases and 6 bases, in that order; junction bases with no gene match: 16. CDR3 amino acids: CASSSNAPGQGVSEQYF. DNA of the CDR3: TGTGCCAGCAGTTCAAACGCCCCGGGACAGGGTGTGAGCGAGCAGTACTTC.

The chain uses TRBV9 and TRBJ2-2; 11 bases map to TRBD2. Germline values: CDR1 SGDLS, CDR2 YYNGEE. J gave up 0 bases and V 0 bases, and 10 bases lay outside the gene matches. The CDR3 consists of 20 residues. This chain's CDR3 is CASSVVTSGSRGSNTGELFF. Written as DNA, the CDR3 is TGTGCCAGCAGCGTAGTTACTAGCGGGAGTCGCGGGTCGAACACCGGGGAGCTGTTTTTT.

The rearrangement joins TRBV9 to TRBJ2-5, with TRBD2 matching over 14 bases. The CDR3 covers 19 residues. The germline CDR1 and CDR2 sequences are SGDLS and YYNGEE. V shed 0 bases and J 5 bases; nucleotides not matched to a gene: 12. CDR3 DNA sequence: TGTGCCAGCAGCGTAGGCCAGCCTGGGACTAGCGGGAGCAGGGAGACCCAGTACTTC. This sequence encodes CASSVGQPGTSGSRETQYF.

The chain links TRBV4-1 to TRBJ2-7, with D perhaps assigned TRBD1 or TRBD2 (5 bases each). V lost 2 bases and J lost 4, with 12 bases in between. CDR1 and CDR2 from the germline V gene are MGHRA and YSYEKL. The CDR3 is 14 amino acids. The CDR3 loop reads CASSQTRTSYEQYF. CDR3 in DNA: TGCGCCAGCAGCCAAACTAGGACATCTTACGAGCAGTACTTC.

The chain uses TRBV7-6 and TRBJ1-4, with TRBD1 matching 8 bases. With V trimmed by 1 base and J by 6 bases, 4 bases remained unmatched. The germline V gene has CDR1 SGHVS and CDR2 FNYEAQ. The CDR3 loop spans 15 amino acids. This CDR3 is CASSLGQGFDEKLFF. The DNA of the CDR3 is TGTGCCAGCAGCTTAGGACAGGGGTTCGATGAAAAACTGTTTTTT.

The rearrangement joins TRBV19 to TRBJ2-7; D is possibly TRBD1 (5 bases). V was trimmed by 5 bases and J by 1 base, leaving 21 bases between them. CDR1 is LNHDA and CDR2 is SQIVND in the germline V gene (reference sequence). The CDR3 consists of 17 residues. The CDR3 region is CASSPHRRQGVSYEQYF. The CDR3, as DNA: TGTGCCAGTAGTCCTCACCGTAGGCAGGGTGTTTCCTACGAGCAGTACTTC.

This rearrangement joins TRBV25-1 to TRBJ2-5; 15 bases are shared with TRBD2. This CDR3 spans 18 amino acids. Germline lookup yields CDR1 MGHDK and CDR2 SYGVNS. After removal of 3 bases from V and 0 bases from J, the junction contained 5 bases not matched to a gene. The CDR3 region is CASSELGTSGRYQETQYF. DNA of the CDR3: TGTGCCAGCAGTGAGCTTGGGACTAGCGGGAGGTACCAAGAGACCCAGTACTTC. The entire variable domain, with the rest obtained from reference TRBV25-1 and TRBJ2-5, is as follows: EADIYQTPRYLVIGTGKKITLECSQTMGHDKMYWYQQDPGMELHLIHYSYGVNSTEKGDLSSESTVSRIRTEHFPLTLESARPSHTSQYLCASSELGTSGRYQETQYFGPGTRLLVL.

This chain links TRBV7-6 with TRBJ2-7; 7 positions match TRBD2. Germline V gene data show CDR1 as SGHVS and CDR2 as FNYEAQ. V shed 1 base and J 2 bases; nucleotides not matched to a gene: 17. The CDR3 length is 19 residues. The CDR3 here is CASSLESPGGQPYPYEQYF. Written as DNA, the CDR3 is TGTGCCAGCAGCTTAGAATCCCCGGGAGGTCAACCCTACCCCTACGAGCAGTACTTC. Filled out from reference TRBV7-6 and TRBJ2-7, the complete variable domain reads GAGVSQSPRYKVTKRGQDVALRCDPISGHVSLYWYRQALGQGPEFLTYFNYEAQQDKSGLPNDRFSAERPEGSISTLTIQRTEQRDSAMYRCASSLESPGGQPYPYEQYFGPGTRLTVT.

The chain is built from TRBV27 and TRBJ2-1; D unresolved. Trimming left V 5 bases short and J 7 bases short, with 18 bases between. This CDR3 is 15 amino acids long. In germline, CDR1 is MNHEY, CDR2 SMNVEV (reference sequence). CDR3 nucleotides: TGTGCCAGCAGTCCCGGGCCCTACTGGGCAAATGAGCAGTTCTTC. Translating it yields CASSPGPYWANEQFF.

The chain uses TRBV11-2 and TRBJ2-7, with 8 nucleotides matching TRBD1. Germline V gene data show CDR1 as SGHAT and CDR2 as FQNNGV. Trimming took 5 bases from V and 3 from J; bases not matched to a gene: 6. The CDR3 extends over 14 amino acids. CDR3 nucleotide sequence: TGTGCCAGCAGCCGGGACAGGTCAAACTACGAGCAGTACTTC. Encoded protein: CASSRDRSNYEQYF. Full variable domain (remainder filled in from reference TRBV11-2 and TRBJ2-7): EAGVAQSPRYKIIEKRQSVAFWCNPISGHATLYWYQQILGQGPKLLIQFQNNGVVDDSQLPKDRFSAERLKGVDSTLKIQPAKLEDSAVYLCASSRDRSNYEQYFGPGTRLTVT.